One and the same sample provided the 27 T cell receptor beta chains below, sequenced in a study of T cells after yellow fever vaccination. TCRdb independently ran MiXCR on the 5' RACE reads; one entry per CDR3 protein. The sample has more than 450,000 distinct CDR3 sequences; 21% are singletons. Sequenced here: PBMCs, sampled around 3 weeks after the first yellow fever vaccination. The origin of the receptors is a man aged 18 to 30 who received the YFV17D yellow fever vaccine.

This clonotype has more than one count but fewer than ten. The V call is TRBV20-1, the J call TRBJ2-6, with D unclear. This CDR3 comprises 15 residues. V lost 0 bases and J 7 bases, leaving 13 bases between the germline ends. Per the germline V gene, CDR1 is DFQATT and CDR2 is SNEGSKA (reference sequence). The CDR3: CSARDPGRSANVLTF. The CDR3 DNA follows: TGCAGTGCTAGAGACCCCGGACGGTCCGCCAACGTCCTGACTTTC.

This clonotype was found a few times. The rearrangement uses TRBV24-1 and TRBJ2-1; TRBD2 aligns across 13 bases. The V and J ends lost 3 bases and 4 bases, in that order; junction bases with no gene match: 2. CDR1 is KGHDR and CDR2 is SFDVKD in the germline V gene. The CDR3 covers 16 residues. CDR3 amino acids: CATSDPTSGGYNEQFF. In nucleotides, the CDR3 is TGTGCCACCAGTGATCCGACTAGCGGGGGGTACAATGAGCAGTTCTTC.

This chain connects TRBV5-6 to TRBJ2-3, with TRBD1 matching 10 bases. The CDR3 is 15 amino acids. After removal of 6 bases from V and 3 bases from J, the junction contained 7 bases not matched to a gene. In germline, CDR1 is SGHDT, CDR2 YYEEEE. DNA for the CDR3: TGTGCCAGCAACCTCAGACAGGGGGCAACAGATACGCAGTATTTT. As protein: CASNLRQGATDTQYF.

This clonotype was seen repeatedly, ten times or more. The CDR3 DNA reads TGTGCCAGCAGTCCCCTCCCCCCCGGGGGAGAGCAGTACGTC. It yields the protein CASSPLPPGGEQYV. The rearrangement links TRBV27 to TRBJ2-7; D might be TRBD2 (6 bases). V was pared by 5 bases and J by 7 bases, with 18 bases between. The CDR3 is 14 amino acids. Germline loops: CDR1 MNHEY, CDR2 SMNVEV (reference sequence).

This clonotype was counted between two and nine times. The V and J genes are TRBV5-1 and TRBJ2-7, with TRBD1 matching 8 bases. The CDR3 is 14 amino acids. The V segment lost 5 bases and the J segment 3 bases; nucleotides outside the gene matches: 7. CDR1 SGHRS and CDR2 YFSETQ come from the germline V gene. The CDR3 sequence is CASRTGTGVYEQYF. The CDR3 nucleotides are TGCGCCAGCAGGACCGGGACAGGAGTCTACGAGCAGTACTTC. Together with reference TRBV5-1 and TRBJ2-7, the CDR3 gives the full variable domain: KAGVTQTPRYLIKTRGQQVTLSCSPISGHRSVSWYQQTPGQGLQFLFEYFSETQRNKGNFPGRFSGRQFSNSRSEMNVSTLELGDSALYLCASRTGTGVYEQYFGPGTRLTVT.

V and J are TRBV4-1 and TRBJ1-2, with D maybe TRBD1 (5 bases). Germline lookup yields CDR1 MGHRA and CDR2 YSYEKL. The V end was cut by 2 bases, the J end by 4 bases, with 17 bases between. The CDR3 spans 16 residues. The CDR3 loop reads CASSQPPPQGAYGYTF. CDR3 coding DNA: TGCGCCAGCAGCCAACCCCCTCCCCAGGGTGCCTATGGCTACACCTTC.

The V and J genes are TRBV5-1 and TRBJ2-1; D is unresolved. The ends were cut back, 4 bases at V and 8 bases at J, with 13 bases in the middle. The CDR3 is made up of 13 amino acids. Germline V gene lookup returns CDR1 SGHRS and CDR2 YFSETQ. CDR3 residues: CASSPHGHYEQFF. CDR3 DNA: TGCGCCAGCAGCCCTCACGGGCATTATGAGCAGTTCTTC.

This clonotype was detected many times. This rearrangement joins TRBV21-1 to TRBJ2-7; TRBD2, as called in the table, went unchecked against the DNA. TRBV21-1 represents a pseudogene. CDR3 length equals 20 residues. The chain's CDR3 is CASSKGDPGLAGGSSYEQYV. The DNA for the CDR3 is TGTGCCAGCAGCAAAGGGGACCCGGGACTAGCGGGGGGGAGCTCCTACGAGCAGTACGTC.

This clonotype was seen only a few times. This chain connects TRBV6-2 or TRBV6-3 to TRBJ1-1; no firm D call. Germline CDR1 is MNHEY and CDR2 is SVGEGT. The CDR3 contains 11 residues. Trimming pared 8 bases from V and 8 bases from J, leaving 12 bases between. The CDR3 is CASGNSPEAFF. The CDR3 bases are TGTGCCAGCGGCAACAGCCCCGAAGCTTTCTTT.

This clonotype was detected only a few times. The chain recombines TRBV7-9 with TRBJ2-7; 9 positions agree with TRBD1. V shed 5 bases and J 7 bases; nucleotides not matched to a gene: 12. The CDR3 consists of 15 residues. Looked up from germline, CDR1 is SEHNR and CDR2 is FQNEAQ (reference sequence). The CDR3 reads CASSPGQGVLREQYF. CDR3 sequence (DNA): TGTGCCAGCAGCCCGGGACAGGGTGTACTACGGGAGCAGTACTTC.

This clonotype was picked up a small number of times. The rearrangement uses TRBV28 and TRBJ1-4; no reliable D call. Germline CDR1 MDHEN, CDR2 SYDVKM. The length of the CDR3 is 14 residues. V was pared by 2 bases and J by 15 bases, with 19 bases between. CDR3 in DNA: TGTGCCAGCAGTTTAGACCCCCCTTCGTTGGTAATGTTTTTT. This encodes CASSLDPPSLVMFF.

V is TRBV28 and J is TRBJ2-5, with D maybe TRBD1 (5 bases). Germline V gene sequence: CDR1 MDHEN, CDR2 SYDVKM. The CDR3 extends over 14 amino acids. V lost 5 bases and J 5 bases, leaving 15 bases between the germline ends. CDR3 amino acids: CASSLYSSGETQYF. As DNA, the CDR3 is TGTGCCAGCAGTCTATATAGTTCAGGGGAGACCCAGTACTTC.

This clonotype was detected a few times. The genes are TRBV5-1 and TRBJ2-3, with a tentative D call TRBD2 (6 bases). V gave up 2 bases and J gave up 6 bases, with 13 bases separating them. In germline, CDR1 is SGHRS, CDR2 YFSETQ. The CDR3 loop spans 14 amino acids. Written as DNA, the CDR3 is TGCGCCAGCAGCTTTAGCGGAGCCTTTGATACGCAGTATTTT. As protein: CASSFSGAFDTQYF.

The chain combines TRBV7-6 with TRBJ2-7, with D possibly being TRBD1 (6 bases). V was shortened by 1 base and J by 5 bases, with 18 bases between the two germline ends. This CDR3 comprises 16 residues. Germline V CDR1 and CDR2: SGHVS, FNYEAQ. DNA for the CDR3: TGTGCCAGCAGCTTAGTTGTCAGGGGCATCTCACACGAGCAGTACTTC. Amino acid sequence: CASSLVVRGISHEQYF.

The gene calls are TRBV20-1 and TRBJ2-5; D may correspond to TRBD1 or TRBD2 (5 bases each). V shed 5 bases and J shed 5 bases, with 21 bases lying between them. The germline gives CDR1 DFQATT, CDR2 SNEGSKA (reference sequence). CDR3 length equals 15 residues. This CDR3 is CSAGNRGRLRETQYF. In DNA, the CDR3 is TGCAGTGCTGGGAACCGGGGCCGTTTAAGGGAGACCCAGTACTTC.

This clonotype came up a few times. The chain recombines TRBV20-1 with TRBJ2-1; 9 positions match TRBD1. Germline V gene sequence: CDR1 DFQATT, CDR2 SNEGSKA (reference sequence). This CDR3 spans 15 amino acids. Trimming at V came to 3 bases and at J to 4 bases, leaving 7 bases not matched to a gene. The CDR3 spells CSASHGTGNYNEQFF. DNA for the CDR3: TGCAGTGCTAGCCATGGGACAGGGAATTACAATGAGCAGTTCTTC.

This clonotype appeared a few times. The chain combines TRBV5-1 with TRBJ2-1; the D gene is possibly TRBD2 (6 bases). The CDR3 length is 19 residues. Trimming removed 3 bases from V and 2 bases from J, with 24 bases in between. Per the germline V gene, CDR1 is SGHRS and CDR2 is YFSETQ. The DNA for the CDR3 is TGCGCCAGCAGCTCCGGGATCGGTATAGGCGGGGTAGCCTACAATGAGCAGTTCTTC. Translating it yields CASSSGIGIGGVAYNEQFF. The variable domain in full, with the rest retrieved from reference TRBV5-1 and TRBJ2-1, is KAGVTQTPRYLIKTRGQQVTLSCSPISGHRSVSWYQQTPGQGLQFLFEYFSETQRNKGNFPGRFSGRQFSNSRSEMNVSTLELGDSALYLCASSSGIGIGGVAYNEQFFGPGTRLTVL.

This clonotype occurred once. The chain combines TRBV30 with TRBJ1-2, with D possibly TRBD1 on 5 matching bases. This CDR3 is built from 11 residues. Trimming removed 8 bases at V and 8 bases at J, with 15 bases between. Germline assignment: CDR1 GTSNPN and CDR2 SVGIG (reference sequence). For the CDR3, the DNA is TGTGCCAGGGGAAATCAGCGCGGCTACACCTTC. The encoded protein is CARGNQRGYTF.

The V call is TRBV4-1, the J call TRBJ2-7; 8 nucleotides align to TRBD2. V shed 2 bases and J 2 bases; nucleotides not matched to a gene: 8. This CDR3 spans 16 amino acids. The V gene's germline CDR1 is MGHRA and CDR2 YSYEKL. In nucleotides, the CDR3 is TGCGCCAGCAGCCAATTTCTAGCGGGCACAGCCTACGAGCAGTACGTC. Protein product: CASSQFLAGTAYEQYV.

V gene TRBV7-8 combines with J gene TRBJ2-3, with D possibly being TRBD1 or TRBD2 (5 bases each). V lost 1 base and J 2 bases, leaving 10 bases between the germline ends. The germline V gene encodes CDR1 SGHVS and CDR2 FQNEAQ. The CDR3 is made up of 15 amino acids. The CDR3 protein is CASSLGGPPTDTQYF. CDR3 bases: TGTGCCAGCAGCTTAGGGGGACCACCCACAGATACGCAGTATTTT. The complete variable domain, with remaining parts taken from reference TRBV7-8 and TRBJ2-3, reads GAGVSQSPRYKVAKRGQDVALRCDPISGHVSLFWYQQALGQGPEFLTYFQNEAQLDKSGLPSDRFFAERPEGSVSTLKIQRTQQEDSAVYLCASSLGGPPTDTQYFGPGTRLTVL.

The sample holds many counts of this clonotype. One end of the junction varies from germline; a read error may be responsible. This rearrangement joins TRBV7-8 to TRBJ2-3; TRBD2 aligns across 9 bases. CDR3 length: 13 amino acids. Germline CDR1 SGHVS, CDR2 FQNEAQ. The CDR3 loop is CASSLAGSDTQYF. In DNA, the CDR3 is TGTGCCAGCAGCCTAGCGGGGTCAGATACGCAGTATTTT.

This clonotype has just a few counts. V usage is TRBV5-4 and J usage is TRBJ2-5, with D perhaps being TRBD1 or TRBD2 (7 bases each). The germline V gene encodes CDR1 SGHNT and CDR2 YYREEE (reference sequence). This CDR3 comprises 13 residues. The V and J ends lost 8 bases and 5 bases respectively, with 16 bases between them. The CDR3 reads CARGRGPSETQYF. The DNA for the CDR3 is TGTGCCAGGGGGAGGGGGCCTAGTGAGACCCAGTACTTC.

The J gene is TRBJ1-2, the V gene TRBV4-3; unclear D gene. Germline assignment: CDR1 LGHNA and CDR2 YSLEER. V was clipped by 4 bases and J by 8 bases, with 20 bases between them. The CDR3 totals 15 residues. The CDR3 spells CASSLGEGSTSGYTF. The CDR3 DNA sequence: TGCGCCAGCAGCCTGGGAGAGGGCAGCACTAGCGGCTACACCTTC.

The chain uses TRBV11-1 and TRBJ2-3; TRBD2 aligns across 12 bases. V lost 5 bases and J lost 6; bases outside the gene matches: 9. The length of the CDR3 is 16 residues. CDR1 and CDR2 from the germline V gene are SGHAT and FQDESV (reference sequence). In DNA, the CDR3 is TGTGCCAGCAGCGAACGGACTAGCGGGGTGGAGGATACGCAGTATTTT. It yields the protein CASSERTSGVEDTQYF.

The V gene is TRBV25-1, the J gene TRBJ2-1; D gene uncertain. CDR3 length equals 16 residues. V gave up 3 bases and J gave up 0 bases, with 12 bases separating them. The germline CDR1 and CDR2 sequences are MGHDK and SYGVNS. The CDR3 DNA reads TGTGCCAGCAGTGATCTCCGACCAAGCTCCTACAATGAGCAGTTCTTC. It yields the protein CASSDLRPSSYNEQFF.

A few counts support this clonotype. The J gene is TRBJ1-1, the V gene TRBV7-3; maybe TRBD1 (6 bases). The CDR3 contains 19 residues. Looked up from germline, CDR1 is SGHTA and CDR2 is FQGTGA. Trimming removed 4 bases at V and 4 bases at J, with 28 bases between. Here the CDR3 reads CASSSTPTDRRDLGTEAFF. In nucleotides, the CDR3 is TGTGCCAGCAGCTCAACACCAACCGACAGGAGAGACCTCGGCACTGAAGCTTTCTTT.

V gene TRBV18 combines with J gene TRBJ2-7; D unresolved. Trimming took off 2 bases at V and 3 bases at J, with 5 bases between the two ends. Germline CDR1 KGHSH, CDR2 LQKENI. The CDR3 is 12 amino acids. CDR3 DNA sequence: TGTGCCAGCTCACCAAGGATCTACGAGCAGTACGTC. This encodes CASSPRIYEQYV.